This T cell receptor beta chain is from a study of blood T cell repertoires in COVID-19. This CDR3 contains 12 residues. Trimming left V 2 bases short and J 4 bases short, with 3 bases between. Germline CDR1 and CDR2: MRHNA and SNTAGT. Assay: immunoSEQ multiplex PCR; the TCRdb copy retains only in-frame clones and omits some. Of about 210,000 clones listed, 80% to 90% are singletons. J is TRBJ2-1 and V is TRBV6-4, with D unresolved. This sequence was found in a woman between 40 and 55 years old with acute COVID-19. Material: PBMCs or T cells enriched from blood (not recorded which). The CDR3 DNA follows: TGTGCCAGCAGTGACGCGTACAATGAGCAGTTCTTC. Protein product: CASSDAYNEQFF.